The 18 T cell receptor beta chains below all came from one sample that was sequenced in a study of T cells in Graves' hyperthyroidism and ophthalmopathy. RNA transcripts gave rise to amplified TCR beta CDR3 regions. HTBI primers were employed in a first-round RT-PCR of the TCR CDR3. A single record per CDR3 protein comes from TCRdb applying MiXCR to the multiplex PCR reads. Among hundreds of thousands of distinct CDR3 sequences, 16% were seen once, and the ten largest hold 25% to 30%. Material: blood. These receptors came from a woman aged 18-29 years with Graves' ophthalmopathy.

This clonotype has a count of ten or more. The chain has TRBV20-1 and TRBJ2-7; 11 positions match TRBD2. This CDR3 spans 17 amino acids. The V gene's germline CDR1 is DFQATT and CDR2 SNEGSKA (reference sequence). V lost 7 bases to trimming and J lost 1 base; unmatched junction nucleotides: 15. The CDR3, as DNA: TGCAGTGGCTCCTGGCGGCTAGCGGGAGGATCGTCCTACGAGCAGTACTTC. It codes for CSGSWRLAGGSSYEQYF.

This clonotype appeared many times. The chain is built from TRBV20-1 and TRBJ1-2; TRBD1 agrees at 9 bases. The CDR3 runs 15 residues. V lost 7 bases to trimming and J lost 4 bases; unmatched junction nucleotides: 13. Germline-derived CDR1 and CDR2 are DFQATT and SNEGSKA (reference sequence). CDR3 protein: CSGPGQGLYGYGYTF. DNA for the CDR3: TGCAGTGGGCCGGGACAGGGATTGTACGGCTATGGCTACACCTTC.

This clonotype has a handful of counts. A much larger clone differs by one base, so this may be a read error. The V gene is TRBV20-1, the J gene TRBJ2-3; 7 nucleotides line up with TRBD2. The V gene's germline CDR1 is DFQATT and CDR2 SNEGSKA (reference sequence). The CDR3 runs to 12 residues. CDR3 region: CSAQTSTDTRYF. The CDR3 nucleotides read TGCAGTGCCCAGACTAGCACAGATACGCGGTATTTT.

This clonotype was recorded at least ten times. Here the CDR3 reads CASSLAGDSEQYF. CDR3 in DNA: TGTGCCAGCAGTTTAGCGGGGGACAGCGAGCAGTACTTC. The chain employs TRBV12-3 or TRBV12-4 and TRBJ2-7, with 7 nucleotides matching TRBD1. The length of the CDR3 is 13 residues. V shed 0 bases, J shed 6 bases, and the junction held 2 bases outside the gene matches.

This clonotype has just one count. A much bigger clone sits one base away, suggesting this may be a read error. The CDR3 region has the DNA TGTGCCAGTAGTAGGCCTAGCGAATCCTACGAGCAGTACTTC. It is translated as CASSRPSESYEQYF. The rearrangement uses TRBV19 and TRBJ2-7; possible D gene TRBD2, 6 bases. V was trimmed by 4 bases and J by 1 base, leaving 11 bases between them. From germline, CDR1 is LNHDA and CDR2 SQIVND (reference sequence). The CDR3 covers 14 residues.

This clonotype was counted ten times or more. This chain links TRBV12-3 or TRBV12-4 with TRBJ2-7; 9 bases agree with TRBD1. This CDR3 has 13 amino acids. V lost 5 bases to trimming and J lost 5 bases; unmatched junction nucleotides: 4. CDR3 loop: CASSTTGGNEQYF. CDR3 bases: TGTGCCAGCAGTACCACAGGGGGCAACGAGCAGTACTTC.

This clonotype occurred many times. The chain is built from TRBV7-2 and TRBJ2-3, with no clear D. Trimming stripped 2 bases from V and 2 bases from J, with 14 bases between. Per the germline V gene, CDR1 is SGHTA and CDR2 is FQGNSA. This CDR3 has 16 residues. This CDR3 reads CASSLRRQAVTDTQYF. CDR3 coding DNA: TGTGCCAGCAGCTTAAGGCGTCAGGCCGTCACAGATACGCAGTATTTT. Drawing the rest from reference TRBV7-2 and TRBJ2-3, the complete variable domain is GAGVSQSPSNKVTEKGKDVELRCDPISGHTALYWYRQSLGQGLEFLIYFQGNSAPDKSGLPSDRFSAERTGGSVSTLTIQRTQQEDSAVYLCASSLRRQAVTDTQYFGPGTRLTVL.

This clonotype was seen ten or more times. This chain uses TRBV11-3 with TRBJ2-3; perhaps TRBD1 as D (5 bases). The ends were cut back, 5 bases at V and 7 bases at J, with 13 bases in the middle. This CDR3 has 13 residues. Germline values: CDR1 SGHNT, CDR2 YENEEA. The CDR3 spells CASSVSRVNTQYF. The CDR3 region has the DNA TGTGCCAGCAGCGTAAGCAGGGTAAATACGCAGTATTTT.

This clonotype was found many times. J is TRBJ2-6 and V is TRBV5-1, with 7 positions matching TRBD1. There are 16 residues in the CDR3. CDR1 and CDR2 (germline): SGHRS, YFSETQ. V lost 3 bases and J lost 4; bases outside the gene matches: 7. DNA for the CDR3: TGCGCCAGCAGCTACAAACAGGGGTCCGGGGCCAACGTCCTGACTTTC. Protein sequence: CASSYKQGSGANVLTF.

The V call is TRBV6-2 or TRBV6-3, the J call TRBJ1-1; D remains unclear. This CDR3 contains 13 residues. V was cut by 5 bases and J by 6 bases, with 13 bases left in between. CDR1 is MNHEY, CDR2 SVGEGT, per germline. The CDR3 is CASSQARSAEAFF. The CDR3 DNA reads TGTGCCAGCAGTCAAGCCCGGAGCGCTGAAGCTTTCTTT.

This clonotype showed up many times. The chain uses TRBV4-2 and TRBJ2-1, with 15 bases matching TRBD2. Trimming cost V 0 bases and J 1 base; bases outside gene matches: 4. The germline V gene encodes CDR1 LGHNA and CDR2 YNFKEQ. This CDR3 contains 19 residues. The CDR3 DNA reads TGTGCCAGCAGCCAAGAACCGGGACTAGCGGGAGGATCCTACAATGAGCAGTTCTTC. Its protein is CASSQEPGLAGGSYNEQFF.

This clonotype was picked up a small number of times. CDR3: CASRGEGSLNQPQHF. The CDR3 DNA reads TGTGCCAGTAGAGGAGAAGGGTCGCTCAATCAGCCCCAGCATTTT. V and J are TRBV19 and TRBJ1-5; D gene ambiguous. Trimming removed 6 bases from V and 3 bases from J, with 15 bases in between. Germline V gene data show CDR1 as LNHDA and CDR2 as SQIVND (reference sequence). CDR3 length: 15 residues.

This clonotype was seen at least ten times. This chain links TRBV4-3 with TRBJ2-5; D perhaps matches TRBD1 (5 bases). V was clipped by 3 bases and J by 0 bases, with 17 bases between them. Germline V gene sequence: CDR1 LGHNA, CDR2 YSLEER. The CDR3 length is 17 residues. CDR3 region: CASSQALDTAYQETQYF. CDR3 bases: TGCGCCAGCAGCCAGGCCCTGGACACCGCGTACCAAGAGACCCAGTACTTC.

This clonotype was recorded at least ten times. The chain recombines TRBV2 with TRBJ1-1; D call uncertain. Germline CDR1 SNHLY, CDR2 FYNNEI. The CDR3 runs 14 residues. V lost 1 base to trimming and J lost 4 bases, with 10 bases between them. The CDR3 coding sequence is TGTGCCAGCAGTGAAGTTTGGGTCCGCACTGAAGCTTTCTTT. Translating it yields CASSEVWVRTEAFF.

Ten or more counts support this clonotype. The gene calls are TRBV7-2 and TRBJ2-1; tentatively, D is TRBD2 (6 bases). Trimming took 0 bases from V and 11 from J, leaving 14 bases between them. The CDR3 has 14 residues. Germline V gives CDR1 SGHTA, CDR2 FQGNSA. The CDR3 region is CASSLARGGDKQFF. In nucleotides, the CDR3 is TGTGCCAGCAGCTTAGCGCGGGGTGGGGATAAGCAGTTCTTC.

This clonotype was seen ten or more times. The chain has TRBV20-1 and TRBJ2-7; 9 positions agree with TRBD2. The CDR3 length is 14 residues. Germline V gene lookup returns CDR1 DFQATT and CDR2 SNEGSKA (reference sequence). The V segment lost 0 bases and the J segment 2 bases; nucleotides outside the gene matches: 2. The CDR3 DNA reads as TGCAGTGCTAGAGATAGCGGGGGAGCCTACGAGCAGTACTTC. Amino acid sequence: CSARDSGGAYEQYF.

This clonotype was observed a handful of times. The V gene is TRBV10-3, the J gene TRBJ2-1, with a weak D call TRBD2 (5 bases). Germline V CDR1 and CDR2: ENHRY, SYGVKD. This CDR3 region has 20 residues. V lost 2 bases and J 4 bases, leaving 27 bases between the germline ends. The CDR3: CAISEKRSLNTTGNYNEQFF. In DNA, the CDR3 is TGTGCCATCAGTGAGAAGAGGAGTTTGAATACCACGGGAAATTACAATGAGCAGTTCTTC.

The CDR3 sequence is CASSQDTGPTYEQYF. DNA of the CDR3: TGTGCCAGCAGCCAAGATACGGGGCCCACCTACGAGCAGTACTTC. The chain employs TRBV4-2 and TRBJ2-7, with D possibly called TRBD1 or TRBD2 (5 bases each). Germline V gene lookup returns CDR1 LGHNA and CDR2 YNFKEQ. The V end lost 0 bases, the J end lost 2 bases, and 11 bases lay between the germline ends. This CDR3 has 15 residues.